This TCR beta chain was sequenced for a study of cytomegalovirus exposure and HLA in healthy donors. This clone was detected a few times. The J segment lost 4 bases and the V segment lost 3 bases, leaving 6 bases of the junction unmatched. Germline V gene lookup returns CDR1 SGDLS and CDR2 YYNGEE. This CDR3 contains 16 residues. The PCR used 60 Vbeta and 13 Jbeta primers. Clones were sequenced by immunoSEQ multiplex PCR, and TCRdb holds only the in-frame ones, with some missing. The sample yields under 170,000 clones, 70% to 80% seen once. The sequence was collected from a man in his fifties in good health and CMV-seropositive. Material for sequencing was PBMCs. V and J are TRBV9 and TRBJ2-2, with TRBD2 matching over 10 bases. CDR3 in amino acids: CASSERRTSGTGELFF. The CDR3 bases are TGTGCCAGCAGCGAGCGGCGGACTAGCGGCACCGGGGAGCTGTTTTTT.